One T cell receptor (beta chain) is described in this entry. Germline CDR1 SNHLY, CDR2 FYNNEI. Trimming left V 5 bases short and J 7 bases short, with 18 bases between. This CDR3 spans 16 amino acids. The sample comes from a study of T cell changes during pregnancy in multiple sclerosis. Some clones are missing from TCRdb's copy, which holds only in-frame ones; the method was immunoSEQ multiplex PCR. The sample shows 40,000 or so clones, more than 75% of them seen only once. This clonotype was sampled from a female donor in good health, enrolled as a control in a pregnancy study. Source: peripheral blood, taken in the third trimester of pregnancy. The J gene is TRBJ1-6, the V gene TRBV2, with D possibly being TRBD1 (5 bases). CDR3 sequence: CASSRVIDRANSPLHF. The CDR3 region has the DNA TGTGCCAGCAGTAGGGTTATCGACAGAGCAAATTCACCCCTCCACTTT.